These 23 T cell receptor beta chains were all obtained from the same sample, sequenced in a study of ipilimumab plus nivolumab after autologous stem cell transplantation. The data were produced by immunoSEQ multiplex PCR, yet TCRdb's version contains in-frame clones alone and is incomplete. The sample includes roughly 16,000 clones, 65% to 85% of them seen just once. This specimen consisted of PBMCs, obtained in a trial of ipilimumab plus nivolumab as post-transplant consolidation. These TCRs come from a male donor with diffuse large B-cell lymphoma.

There are a few counts of this clone. The chain carries TRBV30 and TRBJ1-1; TRBD1 is a possible D gene (5 bases). Trimming cost V 7 bases and J 2 bases, with 14 bases left between them. CDR3 length equals 13 residues. The germline CDR1 and CDR2 sequences are GTSNPN and SVGIG (reference sequence). As DNA, the CDR3 is TGTGCCTCAACGCGGGGGTTCAACACTGAAGCTTTCTTT. Amino acids: CASTRGFNTEAFF.

The chain employs TRBV7-3 and TRBJ2-5; weak D call: TRBD2 (5 bases). The CDR3 length is 13 residues. V was clipped by 2 bases and J by 5 bases, with 9 bases between them. Germline CDR1 is SGHTA and CDR2 is FQGTGA. The CDR3 DNA reads as TGTGCCAGCAGCTTACTCACGGGGGAGACCCAGTACTTC. It yields the protein CASSLLTGETQYF.

The chain carries TRBV14 and TRBJ1-2; D is unclear. CDR1 is SGHDN and CDR2 is FVKESK in the germline V gene. The CDR3 runs 13 residues. The V and J ends lost 4 bases and 4 bases respectively, with 10 bases between them. CDR3 in amino acids: CASSLLGPYGYTF. As DNA, the CDR3 is TGTGCCAGCAGCCTCCTAGGGCCCTATGGCTACACCTTC.

This clone has a handful of counts. The J gene is TRBJ2-7, the V gene TRBV5-6; D ambiguous. Germline V CDR1 and CDR2: SGHDT, YYEEEE. The CDR3 covers 14 residues. Trimming pared 0 bases from V and 0 bases from J, leaving 7 bases between. The CDR3 region has the DNA TGTGCCAGCAGCTTGGAGGACGGCTCCTACGAGCAGTACTTC. Amino acid sequence: CASSLEDGSYEQYF.

This clone was counted between two and nine times. The J gene is TRBJ2-7, the V gene TRBV10-3; 16 nucleotides line up with TRBD2. This CDR3 is 17 amino acids long. CDR1 ENHRY and CDR2 SYGVKD come from the germline V gene. V dropped 3 bases and J dropped 2; count of bases not matched to a gene: 4. CDR3 protein: CAISDAGTSGGAYEQYF. The CDR3 nucleotides are TGTGCCATCAGTGATGCCGGGACTAGCGGGGGGGCCTACGAGCAGTACTTC.

The chain carries TRBV7-2 and TRBJ1-4; 8 nucleotides align to TRBD1. The V segment lost 4 bases and the J segment 8 bases; nucleotides outside the gene matches: 6. This CDR3 is 14 amino acids long. Germline lookup yields CDR1 SGHTA and CDR2 FQGNSA. DNA for the CDR3: TGTGCCAGCAGCTCCGGACAGGGCAAAGAAAAACTGTTTTTT. Protein product: CASSSGQGKEKLFF.

The chain is built from TRBV12-5 and TRBJ2-2; the D is unclear. Trimming pared 0 bases from V and 6 bases from J, leaving 5 bases between. Looked up from germline, CDR1 is LGHNT and CDR2 is FRNRAP. This CDR3 spans 13 amino acids. CDR3 sequence reads: CASGLVRAGELFF. CDR3 coding DNA: TGTGCTAGTGGTTTGGTACGGGCCGGGGAGCTGTTTTTT.

The rearrangement joins TRBV11-3 to TRBJ1-2; D uncertain. CDR3 length equals 12 residues. CDR1 is SGHNT, CDR2 YENEEA, per germline. With 0 bases removed from V and 14 bases from J, the gap between germline ends came to 13 bases. In DNA form, the CDR3 reads TGTGCCAGCAGCTTAGAGGGAGCTCGGTGGACCTTC. As protein: CASSLEGARWTF.

The chain uses TRBV18 and TRBJ1-3, with no clear D. The CDR3 contains 15 residues. V shed 5 bases and J shed 7 bases, with 18 bases lying between them. The germline CDR1 and CDR2 sequences are KGHSH and LQKENI. In DNA form, the CDR3 reads TGTGCCAGCTCAGGGTCGGCGGGTCCTCGGAACACCATATATTTT. Amino acid sequence: CASSGSAGPRNTIYF.

V gene TRBV28 combines with J gene TRBJ2-7, with 11 positions matching TRBD2. Germline V gives CDR1 MDHEN, CDR2 SYDVKM. This CDR3 comprises 15 residues. J lost 3 bases, V lost 8 bases, and 9 bases had no gene match. CDR3 in DNA: TGTGCCAGCTGGGAGGGGGGGACTAGCGGCTACGAGCAGTACTTC. Its protein is CASWEGGTSGYEQYF.

This clone was observed a single time. The chain combines TRBV27 with TRBJ1-4; perhaps TRBD1 as D (5 bases). The CDR3 contains 12 residues. Germline lookup yields CDR1 MNHEY and CDR2 SMNVEV (reference sequence). CDR3 loop: CAAGTDNEKLFF. CDR3 sequence (DNA): TGTGCAGCCGGGACGGATAATGAAAAACTGTTTTTT. Variable domain in full (rest from reference TRBV27 and TRBJ1-4): EAQVTQNPRYLITVTGKKLTVTCSQNMNHEYMSWYRQDPGLGLRQIYYSMNVEVTDKGDVPEGYKVSRKEKRNFPLILESPSPNQTSLYFCAAGTDNEKLFFGSGTQLSVL.

This rearrangement joins TRBV6-7 to TRBJ2-5, with D possibly TRBD2 on 5 matching bases. TRBV6-7 is an open reading frame, and its role is uncertain. Trimming took 10 bases from V and 0 from J, leaving 18 bases between them. The CDR3 is made up of 15 amino acids. The CDR3 region is CATPFAGSYQETQYF. The CDR3 nucleotides read TGTGCCACGCCTTTTGCGGGTTCGTACCAAGAGACCCAGTACTTC.

The chain is built from TRBV28 and TRBJ2-2; D is undetermined. Germline V gene lookup returns CDR1 MDHEN and CDR2 SYDVKM. CDR3 size: 15 residues. V was shortened by 2 bases and J by 0 bases, with 7 bases between the two germline ends. For the CDR3, the DNA is TGTGCCAGCAGTTTAGAGCTTGCGAACACCGGGGAGCTGTTTTTT. It codes for CASSLELANTGELFF.

This clone was observed a few times. The V call is TRBV2, the J call TRBJ2-7; TRBD1 matches 8 bases. CDR1 is SNHLY, CDR2 FYNNEI, per germline. The CDR3 is made up of 14 amino acids. V trimming: 8 bases; J trimming: 3 bases; junction bases outside the gene matches: 9. The CDR3 DNA sequence: TGTGCCAGCTGCGGCCGGGACAGGTACTACGAGCAGTACTTC. Translated, it gives CASCGRDRYYEQYF.

The chain couples TRBV5-1 to TRBJ2-5; D may be TRBD2 (6 bases). The CDR3 has 13 residues. Germline V lookup: CDR1 SGHRS, CDR2 YFSETQ. Between the trimmed V and J ends, which lost 6 bases and 2 bases, there was a span of 11 bases. This chain's CDR3 is CASTLEGQETQYF. For the CDR3, the DNA is TGCGCCAGCACCCTGGAGGGGCAAGAGACCCAGTACTTC.

This clone has just a few counts. V and J are TRBV6-4 and TRBJ2-7; D is uncertain. The CDR3 has 15 residues. Trimming stripped 0 bases from V and 1 base from J, with 10 bases between. The V gene's germline CDR1 is MRHNA and CDR2 SNTAGT. The CDR3 nucleotides are TGTGCCAGCAGTGACTCGAAACAGTCGTCCTACGAGCAGTACTTC. Translated, it gives CASSDSKQSSYEQYF.

The rearrangement joins TRBV7-6 to TRBJ2-5, with 9 bases aligning to TRBD1. The J call may be incorrect, as the DNA end agrees better with TRBJ2-7. This CDR3 comprises 17 residues. Germline lookup yields CDR1 SGHVS and CDR2 FNYEAQ. CDR3 sequence: CASSPQSRDRVVHEQYF. The CDR3 nucleotides read TGTGCCAGCAGCCCTCAGAGCCGGGACAGGGTTGTCCACGAGCAGTACTTC.

The chain is built from TRBV7-9 and TRBJ2-7, with 7 bases that match TRBD2. V was clipped by 6 bases and J by 6 bases; unmatched bases: 8. Germline CDR1 SEHNR, CDR2 FQNEAQ (reference sequence). CDR3 length: 13 residues. The CDR3 loop reads CASSAAGVGEQYF. For the CDR3, the DNA is TGTGCCAGCAGTGCGGCGGGAGTGGGCGAGCAGTACTTC.

The count of this clone is one. The genes are TRBV5-1 and TRBJ2-2, with 11 bases matching TRBD2. Per germline, CDR1 SGHRS and CDR2 YFSETQ. V lost 7 bases to trimming and J lost 1 base; unmatched junction nucleotides: 6. This CDR3 comprises 16 residues. The DNA of the CDR3 is TGCGCCAGCTCTGAAGGACTAGCGGGGAACACCGGGGAGCTGTTTTTT. Its translation: CASSEGLAGNTGELFF.

The CDR3 spells CASSSRGAGVGNEQFF. The CDR3 DNA reads as TGTGCCAGCAGCTCCCGTGGAGCGGGAGTTGGGAATGAGCAGTTCTTC. The chain recombines TRBV7-2 with TRBJ2-1; 8 bases match TRBD2. From germline, CDR1 is SGHTA and CDR2 FQGNSA. Trimming took 4 bases from V and 7 from J; bases not matched to a gene: 12. This CDR3 region has 16 residues.

The CDR3 is CSVPIFPSTDTQYF. CDR3 bases: TGCAGCGTCCCGATTTTCCCTAGCACAGATACGCAGTATTTT. The chain recombines TRBV29-1 with TRBJ2-3; D remains unclear. Trimming took 6 bases from V and 0 from J, leaving 13 bases between them. The CDR3 contains 14 residues. Per germline, CDR1 SQVTM and CDR2 ANQGSEA.

V and J are TRBV6-5 and TRBJ1-5; D perhaps matches TRBD1 (6 bases). V gave up 10 bases and J gave up 7 bases, with 23 bases separating them. This CDR3 has 15 amino acids. Germline lookup yields CDR1 MNHEY and CDR2 SVGAGI. Here the CDR3 DNA reads TGTGCCATCCTATCTCCCCAGGGGATCCGACAGCCCCAGCATTTT. Its protein product is CAILSPQGIRQPQHF.

V and J are TRBV30 and TRBJ1-4, with 7 bases that match TRBD1. The CDR3 is 14 amino acids. V dropped 5 bases and J dropped 6; count of bases not matched to a gene: 9. The germline CDR1 and CDR2 sequences are GTSNPN and SVGIG (reference sequence). The CDR3 sequence: CAWQETGSDEKLFF. The CDR3 DNA follows: TGTGCCTGGCAAGAGACAGGGTCGGATGAAAAACTGTTTTTT.